This T cell receptor beta chain came from a study of shared clonotypes between healthy human individuals (dated by TCRdb to about 2020). Background on the whole study: The cohort included a few men and two women between 18 and 49 years of age. Per donor, three plates each were used for CD4 naive and CD4 memory, two for CD8 naive, and one for CD8 memory. To estimate repertoire size and how much clonotypes are shared between individuals, the study performed deep sequencing of blood TCR repertoires from a handful of healthy adults. Each donor's leukapheresis produced roughly between about 0.9 and 9.5 billion PBMCs. To increase sequencing depth and limit assay-specific biases, TCR repertoire library preparation and sequencing were carried out by different laboratories using diverse techniques.

TCR CDR3 regions were amplified from genomic DNA by multiplex PCR using the deep immunoSEQ assay. Extracted genomic DNA from each cell subset was distributed evenly across all wells of several immunoSEQ 96-well plates, and each plate was treated as a replicate. For sorted subsets, roughly 200 ng of genomic DNA, equivalent to 30,000 or so T cell genomes, went into each replicate PCR. Purified libraries were quantified with a Qubit 3.0 fluorometer, sized on a Bioanalyzer 2100, and re-quantified with the KAPA Library Quantification kit. Every immunoSEQ 96-well plate was sequenced on a dedicated single-read 150-cycle Illumina NextSeq 550 flow cell. As for the authors' bioinformatics: Because the immunoSEQ output included only junctional sequences and no quality scores, the filtering could not be the same as the filtering used for full-length reads. Sequences were annotated with PyIR, a Python wrapper for IgBLAST v1.9, using IMGT germline references to assign V/J genes and CDR3. Any read was removed if the V/J assignment was weak (E-value above 1e-6), the CDR3 was missing, or the read contained stop codons, out-of-frame junctions, or ambiguous translated residues. V3J clonotypes were defined as sequences sharing an identical inferred V gene, J gene, and CDR3 amino acid sequence. Percentage overlap between repertoires was calculated by dividing the number of shared unique clonotypes by the size of the smaller repertoire. Repertoire richness was assessed with RTK rarefaction, the Chao1 estimator, and Recon v2.1 estimates of unobserved clonotypes. OLGA was used to compute generation probabilities for all TCRbeta clonotypes that the gDNA method yielded from a few donors. In its TCRdb copy, this immuneACCESS table keeps in-frame sequences only and misses some clones. Where compared with another copy, unresolved V genes explain less than half of these, and the others have no known cause. V, J and clone size are those of that table, while D and trimming were read from the DNA. This sample holds approximately 980,000 clones; about three quarters were observed only once. Together, the top ten hold about 1.5% of the sample.

The investigation overall reported the following: Even with the large sequencing depth, rarefaction of the sorted-subset datasets indicated that sequencing was incomplete. Higher generation probabilities were observed for clonotypes shared by all four sorted-subset donors than for non-shared clonotypes. Pairwise subsampling indicated that sequencing depth was expected to affect the degree of clonotype sharing among donors. Only blood was sampled, and tissue TCR repertoires likely differ from those in blood. Naive subsets generally had larger estimated clonotype richness than memory subsets did. Across a handful of donors, 5% to 6% of naive CD4, roughly 3.3% of naive CD8, about 2% of memory CD4, and 0.3% to 0.45% of memory CD8 clonotypes were shared. Because the study included a small number of donors, the genetic and exposure-history diversity represented was limited.

The donors were healthy, HIV-negative adults who had no recently reported acute infections or vaccinations. Only Caucasian adults living in Nashville, Tennessee, USA were represented among the donors. Magnetic negative selection was used to enrich CD4+ T cells, after which naive cells were positively selected on CD45RA and the negative fraction became the memory subset. Blood was collected by leukapheresis, and PBMCs were isolated by Ficoll-Histopaque density gradient centrifugation and then cryopreserved in liquid nitrogen vapor phase. Analytical flow cytometry was used to check the purity and quantity of each magnetically sorted T cell population. Genomic DNA was isolated from every sorted fraction and measured by UV absorbance on a Nanodrop 2000c. Turning to this clone: This clone's antigen is unknown. Base qualities are not at hand, and no much larger clone is one base apart.

The CDR3 contains 13 residues, cysteine and phenylalanine counted. CDR3 DNA only is kept here, 39 bases in frame from base 1. The germline V gene yields MNHEY for CDR1 and SVGAGI for CDR2. Trimmed from V: 7 bases; trimmed from J: 4 bases; junction bases lacking a gene match: 5. Here the chain combines TRBV6-5 and TRBJ1-2; 8 middle bases align to TRBD1. The receptor was isolated from a man aged 18 to 35 in good health. Sample: memory CD4+ T cells sorted from blood. What the cell subset or site label conveys for this sample: CD45RA-negative fraction. The nucleotide sequence is TGTGCCAGCACCTCAGGGGGCGGCTATGGCTACACCTTC. This is translated as CASTSGGGYGYTF.